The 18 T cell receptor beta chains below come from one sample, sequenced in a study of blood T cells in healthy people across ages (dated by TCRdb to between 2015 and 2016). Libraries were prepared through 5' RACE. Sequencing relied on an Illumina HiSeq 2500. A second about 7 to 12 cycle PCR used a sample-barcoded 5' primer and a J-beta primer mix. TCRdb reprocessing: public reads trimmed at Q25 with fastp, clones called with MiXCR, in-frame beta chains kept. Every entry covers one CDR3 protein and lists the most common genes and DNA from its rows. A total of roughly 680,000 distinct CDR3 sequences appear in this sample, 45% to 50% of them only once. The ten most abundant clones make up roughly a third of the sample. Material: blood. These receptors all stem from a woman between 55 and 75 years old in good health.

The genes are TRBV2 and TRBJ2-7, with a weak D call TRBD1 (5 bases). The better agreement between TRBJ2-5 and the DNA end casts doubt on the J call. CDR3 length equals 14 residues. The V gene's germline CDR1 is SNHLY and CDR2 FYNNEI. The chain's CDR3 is CASSVGQFGETQYF. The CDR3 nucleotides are TGTGCCAGCAGTGTAGGACAATTCGGAGAGACCCAGTACTTC.

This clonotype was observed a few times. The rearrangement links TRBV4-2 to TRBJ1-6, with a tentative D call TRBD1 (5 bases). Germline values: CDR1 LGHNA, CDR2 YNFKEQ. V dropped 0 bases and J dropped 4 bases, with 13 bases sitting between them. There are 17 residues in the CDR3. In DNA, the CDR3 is TGTGCCAGCAGCCAAGAACGGCAGGGCCCATATAATTCACCCCTCCACTTT. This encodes CASSQERQGPYNSPLHF.

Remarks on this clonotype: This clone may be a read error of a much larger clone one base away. The DNA of the CDR3 is TGTGCCACCAATCGCCCCTACGAGCGGTACTTC. Protein: CATNRPYERYF. The chain joins TRBV24-1 to TRBJ2-7, with unresolved D. The CDR3 contains 11 residues. Germline V gene sequence: CDR1 KGHDR, CDR2 SFDVKD.

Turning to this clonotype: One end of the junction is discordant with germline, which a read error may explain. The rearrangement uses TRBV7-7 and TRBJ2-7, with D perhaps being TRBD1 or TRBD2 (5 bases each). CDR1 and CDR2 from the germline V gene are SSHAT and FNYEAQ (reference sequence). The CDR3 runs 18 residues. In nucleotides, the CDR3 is TGTGCTAGCAGCTCGACCCAGGTGACGGGGACCGTCTCCTACGAGCAGTACTTC. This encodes CASSSTQVTGTVSYEQYF.

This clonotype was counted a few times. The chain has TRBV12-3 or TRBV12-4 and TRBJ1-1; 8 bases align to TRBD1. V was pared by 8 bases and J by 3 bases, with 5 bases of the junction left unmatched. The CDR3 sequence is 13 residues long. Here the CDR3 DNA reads TGTGCCAGCGCCCCACAGGGGGACACTGAAGCTTTCTTT. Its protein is CASAPQGDTEAFF.

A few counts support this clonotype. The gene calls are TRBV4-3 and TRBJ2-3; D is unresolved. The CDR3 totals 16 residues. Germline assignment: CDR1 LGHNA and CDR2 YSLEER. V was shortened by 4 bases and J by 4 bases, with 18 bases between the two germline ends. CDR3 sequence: CASSPQAHAVADTQYF. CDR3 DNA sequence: TGCGCCAGCAGCCCCCAGGCGCACGCCGTGGCAGATACGCAGTATTTT.

DNA for the CDR3: TGCAGTGCTGGTTCTAGCGGGAGGGCGATTGAGCAGTTCTTC. Its translation is CSAGSSGRAIEQFF. The chain has TRBV20-1 and TRBJ2-1, with TRBD2 matching 12 bases. V trimming: 5 bases; J trimming: 9 bases; junction bases outside the gene matches: 8. CDR1 is DFQATT and CDR2 is SNEGSKA in the germline V gene (reference sequence). CDR3 length: 14 residues.

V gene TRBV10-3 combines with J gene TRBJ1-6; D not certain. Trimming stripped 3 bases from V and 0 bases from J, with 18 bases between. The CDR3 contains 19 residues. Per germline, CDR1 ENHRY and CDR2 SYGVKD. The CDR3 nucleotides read TGTGCCATCAGTGAAAGTGGGAGTAGGAGAAGCTCCTATAATTCACCCCTCCACTTT. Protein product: CAISESGSRRSSYNSPLHF.

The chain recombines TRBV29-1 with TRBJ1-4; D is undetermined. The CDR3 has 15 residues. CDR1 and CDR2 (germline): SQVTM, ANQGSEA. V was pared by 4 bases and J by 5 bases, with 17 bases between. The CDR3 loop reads CSVGVSGLSNEKLFF. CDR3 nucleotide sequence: TGCAGCGTTGGTGTCTCGGGTCTATCGAATGAAAAACTGTTTTTT.

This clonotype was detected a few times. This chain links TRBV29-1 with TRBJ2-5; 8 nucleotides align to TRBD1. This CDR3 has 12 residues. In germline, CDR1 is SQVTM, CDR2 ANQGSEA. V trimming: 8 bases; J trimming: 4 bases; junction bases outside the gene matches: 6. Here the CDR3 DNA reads TGCAGCTCGGGACAGGCGGGAGAGACCCAGTACTTC. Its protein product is CSSGQAGETQYF.

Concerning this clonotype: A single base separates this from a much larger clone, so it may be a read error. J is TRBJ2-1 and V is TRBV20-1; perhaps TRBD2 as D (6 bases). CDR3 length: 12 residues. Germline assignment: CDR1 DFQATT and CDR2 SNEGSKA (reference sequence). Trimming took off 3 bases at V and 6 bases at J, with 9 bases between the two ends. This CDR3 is CSARRRVNEQFF. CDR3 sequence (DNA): TGCAGTGCTAGGAGGAGGGTCAATGAGCAGTTCTTC.

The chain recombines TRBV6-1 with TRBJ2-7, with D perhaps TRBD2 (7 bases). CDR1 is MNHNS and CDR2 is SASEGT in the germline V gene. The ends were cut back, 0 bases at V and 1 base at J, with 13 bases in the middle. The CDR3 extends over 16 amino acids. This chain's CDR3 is CASSEAPGGASYEQYF. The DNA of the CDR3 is TGTGCCAGCAGTGAAGCTCCTGGGGGGGCTTCCTACGAGCAGTACTTC.

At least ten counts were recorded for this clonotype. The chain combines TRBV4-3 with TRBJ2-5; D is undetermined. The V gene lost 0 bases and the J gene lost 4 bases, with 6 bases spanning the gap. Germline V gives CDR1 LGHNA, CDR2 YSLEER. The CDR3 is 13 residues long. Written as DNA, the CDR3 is TGCGCCAGCAGCCAAGATATTGGAGAGACCCAGTACTTC. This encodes CASSQDIGETQYF.

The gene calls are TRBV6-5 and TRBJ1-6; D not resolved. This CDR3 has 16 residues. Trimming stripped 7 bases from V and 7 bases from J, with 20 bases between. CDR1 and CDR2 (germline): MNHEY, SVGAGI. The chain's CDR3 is CASTQVNRVLNSPLHF. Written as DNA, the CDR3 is TGTGCCAGCACCCAGGTCAATCGGGTCCTCAATTCACCCCTCCACTTT.

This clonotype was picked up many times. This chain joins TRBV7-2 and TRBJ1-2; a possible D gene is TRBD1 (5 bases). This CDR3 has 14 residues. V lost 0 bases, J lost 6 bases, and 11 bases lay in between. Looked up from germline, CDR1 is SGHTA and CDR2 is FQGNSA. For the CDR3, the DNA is TGTGCCAGCAGCTTAGCCTCCAGGGAGGATGGCTACACCTTC. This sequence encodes CASSLASREDGYTF. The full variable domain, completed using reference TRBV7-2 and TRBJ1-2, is GAGVSQSPSNKVTEKGKDVELRCDPISGHTALYWYRQSLGQGLEFLIYFQGNSAPDKSGLPSDRFSAERTGGSVSTLTIQRTQQEDSAVYLCASSLASREDGYTFGSGTRLTVV.

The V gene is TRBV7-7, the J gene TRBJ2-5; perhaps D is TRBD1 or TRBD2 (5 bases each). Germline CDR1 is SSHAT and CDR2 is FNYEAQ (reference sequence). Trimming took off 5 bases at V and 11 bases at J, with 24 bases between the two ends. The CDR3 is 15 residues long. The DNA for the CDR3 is TGTGCCAGCAGCCAAGGTTGGGGACCGAACAATGAGCAGTACTTC. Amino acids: CASSQGWGPNNEQYF.

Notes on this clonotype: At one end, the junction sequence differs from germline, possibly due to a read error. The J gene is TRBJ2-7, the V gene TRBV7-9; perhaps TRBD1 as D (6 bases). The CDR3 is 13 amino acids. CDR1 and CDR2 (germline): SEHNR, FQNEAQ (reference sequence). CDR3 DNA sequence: TGTACCAGCAGCTTAGGGGGTAACGACGAGCAGTACTTC. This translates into CTSSLGGNDEQYF. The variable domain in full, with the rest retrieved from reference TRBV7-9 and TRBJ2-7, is DTGVSQNPRHKITKRGQNVTFRCDPISEHNRLYWYRQTLGQGPEFLTYFQNEAQLEKSRLLSDRFSAERPKGSFSTLEIQRTEQGDSAMYLCTSSLGGNDEQYFGPGTRLTVT.

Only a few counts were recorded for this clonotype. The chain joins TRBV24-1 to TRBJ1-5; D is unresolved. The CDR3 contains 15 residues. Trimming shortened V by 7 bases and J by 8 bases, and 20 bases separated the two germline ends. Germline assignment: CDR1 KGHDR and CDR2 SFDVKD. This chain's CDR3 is CATRAGQVDGEPQHF. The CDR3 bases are TGTGCCACCAGAGCCGGGCAGGTGGATGGGGAGCCCCAGCATTTT.